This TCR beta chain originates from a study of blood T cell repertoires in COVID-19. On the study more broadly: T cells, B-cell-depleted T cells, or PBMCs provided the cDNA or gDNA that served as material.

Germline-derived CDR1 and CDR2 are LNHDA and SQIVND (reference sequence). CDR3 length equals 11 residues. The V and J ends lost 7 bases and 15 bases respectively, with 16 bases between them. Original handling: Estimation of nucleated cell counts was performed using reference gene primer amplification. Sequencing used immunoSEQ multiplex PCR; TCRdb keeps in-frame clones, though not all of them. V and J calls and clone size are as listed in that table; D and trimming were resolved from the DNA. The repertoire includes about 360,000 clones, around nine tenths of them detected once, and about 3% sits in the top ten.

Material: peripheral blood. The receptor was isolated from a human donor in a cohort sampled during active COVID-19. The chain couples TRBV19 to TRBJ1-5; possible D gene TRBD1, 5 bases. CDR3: CASTLGGLMHF. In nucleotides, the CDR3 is TGTGCCAGTACCCTGGGGGGACTTATGCATTTT.